This entry is about one T cell receptor beta chain. The antigen is undetermined. The record originates from a study of chemoradiotherapy in HPV16-positive cancers. Losses at the gene ends were 1 base for V and 2 bases for J; bases not matched to a gene: 13. The length of the CDR3 is 20 residues. Germline CDR1 is PRHDT and CDR2 is FYEKMQ (reference sequence). General study findings and limits: During treatment, candidate HPV-specific clones and E7-related motifs expanded in tumor. HPV-specific T cells were functionally defined from only two HPV16-positive patients.

Method: immunoSEQ multiplex PCR; TCRdb's copy keeps in-frame clones and lacks some. The sample has 6,000 or so clones; around 83% are singletons. V gene TRBV13 combines with J gene TRBJ2-1; 11 bases align to TRBD2. The sequence was collected from a human donor with HPV-associated anogenital cancer. The sample was collected from a patient who underwent chemoradiotherapy. The CDR3 loop is CASSLDPTSGSPLTYNEQFF. The CDR3 nucleotides read TGTGCCAGCAGCTTAGACCCCACTAGCGGGAGCCCTCTTACCTACAATGAGCAGTTCTTC.